A single sample is the source of the 25 T cell receptor beta chains below, sequenced in a study of regulatory T cells in long-lasting Graves disease. For TCR beta, libraries came from iRepertoire HTBI primers and Arm-PCR of CDR3 regions. A single record per CDR3 protein comes from TCRdb applying MiXCR to the multiplex PCR reads. The sample yields around 400,000 distinct CDR3 sequences, over 14% seen once. Time point given: newly diagnosed GD, antithyroid drugs for less than 3 months. PBMC RNA served as the TCR library source. The same data also contributed to another study, on T cells in Graves' hyperthyroidism and ophthalmopathy.

The starting material was peripheral blood mononuclear cells (PBMCs), obtained at new diagnosis, from a patient treated with antithyroid drugs. The receptor source for this set is a middle-aged woman with Graves disease.

This clonotype has at least ten counts. V gene TRBV27 combines with J gene TRBJ2-1; D remains ambiguous. This CDR3 comprises 13 residues. V was shortened by 3 bases and J by 4 bases, with 7 bases between the two germline ends. The germline gives CDR1 MNHEY, CDR2 SMNVEV (reference sequence). DNA of the CDR3: TGTGCCAGCAGTTTCCCTGGGTACAATGAGCAGTTCTTC. Residues: CASSFPGYNEQFF.

This clonotype has a count of ten or more. This chain links TRBV11-2 with TRBJ1-2, with D perhaps TRBD1 (5 bases). This CDR3 is 15 amino acids long. Trimming stripped 4 bases from V and 4 bases from J, with 16 bases between. Germline V gene lookup returns CDR1 SGHAT and CDR2 FQNNGV. CDR3 in amino acids: CASSSGGGLVYGYTF. The CDR3 nucleotides are TGTGCCAGCAGCTCCGGGGGTGGGTTGGTCTATGGCTACACCTTC. Drawing the rest from reference TRBV11-2 and TRBJ1-2, the complete variable domain is EAGVAQSPRYKIIEKRQSVAFWCNPISGHATLYWYQQILGQGPKLLIQFQNNGVVDDSQLPKDRFSAERLKGVDSTLKIQPAKLEDSAVYLCASSSGGGLVYGYTFGSGTRLTVV.

The chain is built from TRBV4-1 and TRBJ2-1; TRBD2 matches 10 bases. CDR1 and CDR2 from the germline V gene are MGHRA and YSYEKL. This CDR3 is 17 amino acids long. After removal of 1 base from V and 9 bases from J, the junction contained 12 bases not matched to a gene. CDR3: CASSQVRGMVAGGEQFF. DNA for the CDR3: TGCGCCAGCAGCCAAGTCCGAGGGATGGTAGCGGGAGGTGAGCAGTTCTTC.

This clonotype was seen repeatedly, ten times or more. V usage is TRBV28 and J usage is TRBJ2-5, with a weak D call TRBD2 (7 bases). Trimming stripped 6 bases from V and 4 bases from J, with 18 bases between. The CDR3 has 15 residues. CDR1 is MDHEN and CDR2 is SYDVKM in the germline V gene. CDR3 loop: CASSLKEGGGETQYF. The CDR3 bases are TGTGCCAGCAGCCTAAAAGAGGGGGGGGGAGAGACCCAGTACTTC.

This clonotype was detected a few times. V gene TRBV9 combines with J gene TRBJ2-3; D is unresolved. Germline CDR1 and CDR2: SGDLS and YYNGEE. This CDR3 has 12 amino acids. V shed 0 bases and J shed 5 bases, with 4 bases lying between them. DNA for the CDR3: TGTGCCAGCAGCGTAGACGAAGATACGCAGTATTTT. This encodes CASSVDEDTQYF.

Many counts were recorded for this clonotype. The chain uses TRBV29-1 and TRBJ1-2; 7 nucleotides line up with TRBD1. Losses at the gene ends were 7 bases for V and 3 bases for J; bases not matched to a gene: 8. The CDR3 is 13 residues long. Per the germline V gene, CDR1 is SQVTM and CDR2 is ANQGSEA. The CDR3 bases are TGCAGCGGCCAATCCGGGACAGACTATGGCTACACCTTC. It translates to CSGQSGTDYGYTF.

About this clonotype itself: With a much larger clone just one base away, this may be a read error. The CDR3 ends on some other residue instead of the conserved phenylalanine or tryptophan, so this is likely a read error. The rearrangement uses TRBV18 and TRBJ2-1; 7 bases line up with TRBD2. CDR3 length: 15 amino acids. The V gene end was trimmed by 6 bases and the J gene end by 3 bases; junction bases not matched to a gene: 8. Germline V CDR1 and CDR2: KGHSH, LQKENI. The CDR3 DNA is TGTGCCAGCTCTCCTAGCGGTTCTTACTACAATGAGCAGTTCTCC. Translation: CASSPSGSYYNEQFS.

There are many counts of this clonotype. This sequence joins TRBV11-2 and TRBJ2-7; D is ambiguous. The CDR3 has 15 amino acids. Germline V gene sequence: CDR1 SGHAT, CDR2 FQNNGV. V was clipped by 5 bases and J by 0 bases, with 14 bases between them. CDR3 DNA: TGTGCCAGCAGCCTAACGGACGGGTTCTCCTACGAGCAGTACTTC. It is translated as CASSLTDGFSYEQYF.

This clonotype was observed a single time. The rearrangement joins TRBV28 to TRBJ2-4, with D possibly matching TRBD2 (6 bases). V shed 3 bases and J shed 1 base, with 13 bases lying between them. The CDR3 length is 16 residues. Germline values: CDR1 MDHEN, CDR2 SYDVKM. This CDR3 is CASSFGTGVAKNIQYF. The CDR3, as DNA: TGTGCCAGCAGTTTCGGGACGGGAGTGGCCAAAAACATTCAGTACTTC.

As concerns this clonotype: Given a much more abundant clone one base away, this may be a read error. V gene TRBV9 combines with J gene TRBJ2-1, with 8 bases identical to TRBD2. Germline assignment: CDR1 SGDLS and CDR2 YYNGEE. There are 16 residues in the CDR3. In DNA form, the CDR3 reads TGCGCCAGCACCCCGGGGGGGAGACTAGTGTTCAATGAGGAGTTCTTC. Amino acid sequence: CASTPGGRLVFNEEFF. The full variable domain, completed using reference TRBV9 and TRBJ2-1, is DSGVTQTPKHLITATGQRVTLRCSPRSGDLSVYWYQQSLDQGLQFLIQYYNGEERAKGNILERFSAQQFPDLHSELNLSSLELGDSALYFCASTPGGRLVFNEEFFGPGTRLTVL.

There are many counts of this clonotype. The chain is built from TRBV29-1 and TRBJ2-5; D ambiguous. The CDR3 is 12 residues long. The germline V and J ends were trimmed by 7 bases and 4 bases, with 13 bases remaining between them. The germline gives CDR1 SQVTM, CDR2 ANQGSEA. CDR3 bases: TGCAGCGCCGACATCCAGGCAGAGACCCAGTACTTC. It codes for CSADIQAETQYF.

This clonotype occurred many times. The V and J genes are TRBV11-2 and TRBJ2-7, with 8 positions matching TRBD2. Germline loops: CDR1 SGHAT, CDR2 FQNNGV. V lost 5 bases, J lost 1 base, and 13 bases stayed unmatched. The CDR3 is 17 amino acids. CDR3 in amino acids: CASSHTSGSGSSYEQYF. CDR3 DNA sequence: TGTGCCAGCAGCCACACGAGTGGGAGCGGGAGTTCCTACGAGCAGTACTTC.

A remark on this clonotype: A much larger clone differs by one base, so this may be a read error. The chain is built from TRBV3-1 and TRBJ2-3; 8 nucleotides match TRBD2. The DNA end is more similar to TRBJ2-1, so the J call may be wrong. CDR1 is LGHDT, CDR2 YNNKEL, per germline (reference sequence). The CDR3 spans 14 residues. CDR3 region: CASSPSGSYDEQFF. DNA of the CDR3: TGTGCCAGCAGCCCAAGCGGGAGCTACGATGAGCAGTTCTTC.

About this clonotype itself: A junction boundary mismatches the germline segment, possibly from a read error. The chain joins TRBV11-1 to TRBJ2-7; 7 bases are shared with TRBD1. Germline assignment: CDR1 SGHAT and CDR2 FQDESV (reference sequence). The CDR3 runs to 13 residues. The CDR3 region has the DNA TGTGCCAGCAGCTTACGACAGGGTGGCGAGCGGTACTTC. Translating gives CASSLRQGGERYF.

Ten or more counts support this clonotype. The J gene is TRBJ1-1, the V gene TRBV12-3 or TRBV12-4; D is ambiguous. The CDR3 is 17 amino acids. The V gene lost 6 bases and the J gene lost 4 bases, with 24 bases spanning the gap. CDR3 amino acids: CASSSPVGAPGGTEAFF. The CDR3 DNA is TGTGCCAGCAGCTCCCCGGTCGGAGCCCCAGGTGGCACTGAAGCTTTCTTT.

This clonotype showed up many times. V gene TRBV20-1 combines with J gene TRBJ2-1; tentative D call: TRBD2 (6 bases). CDR3 size: 13 residues. Germline assignment: CDR1 DFQATT and CDR2 SNEGSKA (reference sequence). Trimming stripped 1 base from V and 5 bases from J, with 9 bases between. The chain's CDR3 is CSARAGSNNEQFF. The CDR3 nucleotides read TGCAGTGCTAGAGCCGGGAGCAACAATGAGCAGTTCTTC.

This clonotype was detected only a few times. The rearrangement uses TRBV6-1 and TRBJ1-2, with D perhaps matching TRBD1 (5 bases). V dropped 2 bases and J dropped 0 bases, with 13 bases sitting between them. CDR3 length: 16 amino acids. Germline assignment: CDR1 MNHNS and CDR2 SASEGT. CDR3 coding DNA: TGTGCCAGCAGTGAAATATCGACAGCGCCTAACTATGGCTACACCTTC. This translates into CASSEISTAPNYGYTF.

The V and J genes are TRBV7-6 and TRBJ2-7; TRBD2 aligns across 9 bases. Trimming took 5 bases from V and 4 from J; bases not matched to a gene: 6. Per the germline V gene, CDR1 is SGHVS and CDR2 is FNYEAQ. This CDR3 contains 14 residues. CDR3 amino acids: CASSLISGSYEQYF. The DNA for the CDR3 is TGTGCCAGCAGCCTGATTAGCGGGAGTTACGAGCAGTACTTC.

This clonotype was counted ten times or more. The chain links TRBV11-3 to TRBJ1-1, with a tentative D call TRBD1 (5 bases). Germline lookup yields CDR1 SGHNT and CDR2 YENEEA. Trimming pared 1 base from V and 4 bases from J, leaving 10 bases between. The CDR3 sequence is 14 residues long. The CDR3: CASSLVSGSTEAFF. DNA for the CDR3: TGTGCCAGCAGCTTAGTATCAGGGTCCACTGAAGCTTTCTTT.

The V call is TRBV10-3, the J call TRBJ2-3; a possible D gene is TRBD2 (6 bases). The V end was cut by 7 bases, the J end by 4 bases, with 15 bases between. The CDR3 spans 14 residues. In germline, CDR1 is ENHRY, CDR2 SYGVKD. The CDR3: CAINPGRGSDTQYF. The CDR3 DNA sequence: TGTGCCATCAACCCCGGGAGAGGGTCAGATACGCAGTATTTT.

This clonotype was detected ten times or more. The chain recombines TRBV7-2 with TRBJ2-3; 9 nucleotides line up with TRBD2. V gave up 7 bases and J gave up 3 bases; unmatched junction bases: 14. This CDR3 has 17 residues. Germline lookup yields CDR1 SGHTA and CDR2 FQGNSA. The CDR3 DNA reads TGTGCCAGCACCCGAGGATTAGCGGGAGATGCAACAGATACGCAGTATTTT. Translating gives CASTRGLAGDATDTQYF.

This clonotype was recorded many times. This chain joins TRBV19 and TRBJ2-7, with D perhaps matching TRBD1 (6 bases). The CDR3 covers 13 residues. Trimming pared 5 bases from V and 4 bases from J, leaving 12 bases between. Germline loops: CDR1 LNHDA, CDR2 SQIVND (reference sequence). CDR3 in amino acids: CASSWAGAYEQYF. CDR3 DNA: TGTGCCAGTAGTTGGGCAGGGGCTTACGAGCAGTACTTC. Drawing the rest from reference TRBV19 and TRBJ2-7, the complete variable domain is DGGITQSPKYLFRKEGQNVTLSCEQNLNHDAMYWYRQDPGQGLRLIYYSQIVNDFQKGDIAEGYSVSREKKESFPLTVTSAQKNPTAFYLCASSWAGAYEQYFGPGTRLTVT.

This chain joins TRBV4-3 and TRBJ2-3; 12 positions agree with TRBD2. CDR3 length equals 16 residues. V lost 0 bases and J lost 6; bases outside the gene matches: 4. Germline assignment: CDR1 LGHNA and CDR2 YSLEER. The CDR3 spells CASSQDATSGSDTQYF. DNA for the CDR3: TGCGCCAGCAGCCAAGATGCGACTAGCGGGAGTGATACGCAGTATTTT.

The CDR3 bases are TGTGCCAGCAGTGAAGTAAGCGGGAATTACTTC. As protein: CASSEVSGNYF. The rearrangement links TRBV25-1 to TRBJ2-5, with 7 bases identical to TRBD2. The CDR3 runs to 11 residues. The V segment lost 2 bases and the J segment 14 bases; nucleotides outside the gene matches: 5. Looked up from germline, CDR1 is MGHDK and CDR2 is SYGVNS.

This clonotype was counted ten times or more. V and J are TRBV9 and TRBJ2-1; 7 bases map to TRBD2. The CDR3 is 16 amino acids. J was trimmed by 3 bases and V by 2 bases; bases with no gene match: 8. CDR1 is SGDLS, CDR2 YYNGEE, per germline. CDR3 loop: CASSVSGSSGYNEQFF. Written as DNA, the CDR3 is TGTGCCAGCAGCGTCTCGGGGTCTAGCGGCTACAATGAGCAGTTCTTC.